This passage covers 8 T cell receptor beta chains from one sample sequenced in a study of cytotoxic CD8 clonotypes in ibrutinib-treated CLL. This table comes from immunoSEQ multiplex PCR, and its TCRdb copy is limited to in-frame clones, with some not included. Seen here are 200,000 to 250,000 clones, 70% observed once, and the top ten hold 5.9%. The sample in question was PBMCs, obtained after 12 months of ibrutinib treatment. The source is a human donor with chronic lymphocytic leukemia.

The CDR3 loop is CASSLEGIQPQHF. In nucleotides, the CDR3 is TGCGCCAGCAGCTTAGAAGGGATTCAGCCCCAGCATTTT. The chain joins TRBV5-1 to TRBJ1-5; D is uncertain. V was cut by 2 bases and J by 6 bases, with 9 bases left in between. The CDR3 sequence is 13 residues long. The germline gives CDR1 SGHRS, CDR2 YFSETQ. Full variable domain (outside the CDR3, taken from reference TRBV5-1 and TRBJ1-5): KAGVTQTPRYLIKTRGQQVTLSCSPISGHRSVSWYQQTPGQGLQFLFEYFSETQRNKGNFPGRFSGRQFSNSRSEMNVSTLELGDSALYLCASSLEGIQPQHFGDGTRLSIL.

The chain carries TRBV7-3 and TRBJ1-5; 9 nucleotides match TRBD1. This CDR3 has 15 amino acids. Losses at the gene ends were 0 bases for V and 4 bases for J; bases not matched to a gene: 1. Germline V gives CDR1 SGHTA, CDR2 FQGTGA. The CDR3 coding sequence is TGTGCCAGCAGCTTAACCGGGACAGGGAATCAGCCCCAGCATTTT. Encoded protein: CASSLTGTGNQPQHF.

The chain is built from TRBV23-1 and TRBJ1-6; D gene uncertain. TRBV23-1 is annotated as an ORF whose role is uncertain. This CDR3 contains 18 residues. V lost 3 bases and J 0 bases, leaving 15 bases between the germline ends. The CDR3 region has the DNA TGCGCCAGCAGTCATCCGGAGGGCATTACCTCCTATAATTCACCCCTCCACTTT. Encoded protein: CASSHPEGITSYNSPLHF.

The rearrangement uses TRBV28 and TRBJ2-1, with 7 nucleotides matching TRBD1. Germline V gives CDR1 MDHEN, CDR2 SYDVKM. After removal of 2 bases from V and 2 bases from J, the junction contained 6 bases not matched to a gene. The CDR3 is 16 residues long. The CDR3 sequence: CASSLRGDRPYNEQFF. The CDR3 DNA reads TGTGCCAGCAGTTTACGAGGGGACAGACCCTACAATGAGCAGTTCTTC.

V gene TRBV7-2 combines with J gene TRBJ1-1; no reliable D call. Germline CDR1 SGHTA, CDR2 FQGNSA. Trimming cost V 0 bases and J 1 base, with 6 bases left between them. The CDR3 is 14 amino acids. The chain's CDR3 is CASSLASGNTEAFF. The CDR3, as DNA: TGTGCCAGCAGCTTAGCATCGGGGAACACTGAAGCTTTCTTT.

The rearrangement uses TRBV5-6 and TRBJ1-1; the D gene is possibly TRBD1 (5 bases). The V end was cut by 1 base, the J end by 0 bases, with 10 bases between. The CDR3 spans 15 residues. Germline V gene lookup returns CDR1 SGHDT and CDR2 YYEEEE. CDR3 residues: CASSLYGTVNTEAFF. CDR3 DNA: TGTGCCAGCAGCTTGTACGGGACGGTGAACACTGAAGCTTTCTTT.

The chain has TRBV5-1 and TRBJ2-2; 12 nucleotides line up with TRBD2. The J segment lost 0 bases and the V segment lost 2 bases, leaving 20 bases of the junction unmatched. Per the germline V gene, CDR1 is SGHRS and CDR2 is YFSETQ. This CDR3 has 23 residues. The CDR3: CASSLRGQSTSGRLLPNTGELFF. CDR3 coding DNA: TGCGCCAGCAGCTTAAGGGGACAGTCAACTAGCGGGAGGCTCCTACCGAACACCGGGGAGCTGTTTTTT.

The chain is built from TRBV5-1 and TRBJ1-5; D is possibly TRBD1 (5 bases). CDR1 SGHRS and CDR2 YFSETQ come from the germline V gene. The ends were cut back, 1 base at V and 2 bases at J, with 10 bases in the middle. The CDR3 has 15 amino acids. The CDR3 sequence: CASSLLGGGNQPQHF. Here the CDR3 DNA reads TGCGCCAGCAGCTTGCTGGGGGGAGGCAATCAGCCCCAGCATTTT.